Presented here are 12 T cell receptor beta chains from one specimen sequenced in a study of blood T cell repertoires in COVID-19. Libraries were prepared by immunoSEQ multiplex PCR; TCRdb keeps only in-frame clonotypes and omits some of them. The data hold 200,000 or so clones, with around 85% observed a single time. Sequenced input: peripheral blood. These receptors all stem from a man between 70 and 80 years old with active or convalescent COVID-19.

This chain uses TRBV5-6 with TRBJ2-3; 8 bases fit TRBD2. There are 17 residues in the CDR3. The trim removed 5 bases at V and 4 bases at J, leaving 15 bases unmatched. Per the germline V gene, CDR1 is SGHDT and CDR2 is YYEEEE. The CDR3 DNA reads as TGTGCCAGCAGACCCCAACTAAGCGGGGGATGGGCAGATACGCAGTATTTT. Protein: CASRPQLSGGWADTQYF.

The chain joins TRBV10-2 to TRBJ2-1; perhaps TRBD1 as D (5 bases). Germline V lookup: CDR1 WSHSY, CDR2 SAAADI. CDR3 length: 14 residues. V was shortened by 4 bases and J by 4 bases, with 11 bases between the two germline ends. The CDR3 is CASSGARGYNEQFF. The CDR3 region has the DNA TGCGCCAGCAGTGGTGCTAGGGGATACAATGAGCAGTTCTTC.

This chain joins TRBV10-3 and TRBJ2-2; the match to TRBD2 covers 10 bases. The ends lost 0 bases at V and 5 bases at J; junction bases unmatched: 3. The CDR3 totals 16 residues. Germline CDR1 and CDR2: ENHRY and SYGVKD. This chain's CDR3 is CAISESSGGGTGELFF. DNA for the CDR3: TGTGCCATCAGTGAGTCGAGCGGGGGGGGTACCGGGGAGCTGTTTTTT.

V gene TRBV18 combines with J gene TRBJ1-5, with 7 bases lining up with TRBD1. The CDR3 runs 15 residues. Trimming took 1 base from V and 3 from J; bases not matched to a gene: 3. Germline V gene lookup returns CDR1 KGHSH and CDR2 LQKENI. This CDR3 reads CASSPLGTANQPQHF. CDR3 coding DNA: TGTGCCAGCTCACCACTCGGGACAGCCAATCAGCCCCAGCATTTT.

V gene TRBV25-1 combines with J gene TRBJ2-1; TRBD1 matches 9 bases. Trimming cost V 2 bases and J 4 bases; bases outside gene matches: 3. CDR1 is MGHDK and CDR2 is SYGVNS in the germline V gene. The CDR3 runs 15 residues. CDR3 bases: TGTGCCAGCAGTGAACCGGGACAGGGATACAATGAGCAGTTCTTC. It yields the protein CASSEPGQGYNEQFF.

This clone was picked up one time. CDR3 sequence (DNA): TGCAGCGTTGGGCAGGAACATGGCTACACCTTC. This encodes CSVGQEHGYTF. The gene calls are TRBV29-1 and TRBJ1-2, with D unresolved. The germline V and J ends were trimmed by 4 bases and 6 bases, with 9 bases remaining between them. CDR1 is SQVTM and CDR2 is ANQGSEA in the germline V gene. The CDR3 has 11 amino acids.

This rearrangement joins TRBV4-3 to TRBJ2-2; TRBD1 matches at 7 bases. The V and J ends lost 0 bases and 6 bases, in that order; junction bases with no gene match: 7. Germline V lookup: CDR1 LGHNA, CDR2 YSLEER. This CDR3 spans 16 amino acids. The CDR3 coding sequence is TGCGCCAGCAGCCAAGAACACAGGGGCGCATCCGGGGAGCTGTTTTTT. Its translation: CASSQEHRGASGELFF.

The chain links TRBV11-2 to TRBJ2-5, with D possibly TRBD1 on 6 matching bases. Trimming left V 5 bases short and J 7 bases short, with 14 bases between. This CDR3 has 13 residues. Germline CDR1 and CDR2: SGHAT and FQNNGV. The CDR3 here is CASSQDRQRTQYF. CDR3 coding DNA: TGTGCCAGCAGCCAGGACAGACAACGGACCCAGTACTTC.

The rearrangement uses TRBV6-5 and TRBJ2-3; perhaps TRBD2 as D (6 bases). The V gene's germline CDR1 is MNHEY and CDR2 SVGAGI. The CDR3 runs 15 residues. Deletions cut 7 bases from V and 0 bases from J, with 14 bases between. The CDR3 bases are TGTGCCAGCAAGTTACTAGCTTCTAGCACAGATACGCAGTATTTT. It encodes CASKLLASSTDTQYF.

The chain combines TRBV7-9 with TRBJ2-1; 8 nucleotides align to TRBD2. The CDR3 sequence is 15 residues long. Germline CDR1 and CDR2: SEHNR and FQNEAQ (reference sequence). Unmatched junction bases numbered 13, after V lost 7 bases and J lost 8 bases. CDR3 bases: TGTGCCAGCACCCAGGTGGGCGGGGGGTCGGATGAGCAGTTCTTC. Translated: CASTQVGGGSDEQFF.

This clone was picked up a small number of times. The rearrangement joins TRBV30 to TRBJ2-3; D perhaps matches TRBD2 (6 bases). CDR3 length equals 14 residues. V dropped 2 bases and J dropped 6 bases, with 15 bases sitting between them. Germline CDR1 reads GTSNPN; CDR2 reads SVGIG (reference sequence). CDR3 in DNA: TGTGCCTGGAGTATGGCTAGCGTCCAGGATACGCAGTATTTT. This encodes CAWSMASVQDTQYF.

This clone showed up just once. The V and J genes are TRBV11-2 and TRBJ1-1; tentatively, D is TRBD1 (6 bases). CDR1 SGHAT and CDR2 FQNNGV come from the germline V gene. Trimming left V 1 base short and J 10 bases short, with 10 bases between. The CDR3 is 12 amino acids. CDR3 in amino acids: CASSLGQGRAFF. The CDR3 DNA is TGTGCCAGCAGCTTAGGGCAGGGGCGAGCTTTCTTT.